Ten or more counts support the clone carrying this TCR beta chain. Antigen unknown. This entry is derived from a study of CD8+CD57+ T cells in acquired aplastic anemia. Overall study context: Among healthy donors, CD4+ cells averaged approximately 11 million reads.

Genomic DNA, serving as template, underwent TCR beta VDJ and CDR3 profiling. TCRdb reanalysed the reads using MiXCR and keeps one entry per CDR3 protein. The table has under 150,000 distinct CDR3 sequences, less than 45% seen once. Study outcomes and limitations: Between patients and controls, about 30 CD8+ CDR3 sequences were found in common.

The V gene lost 4 bases and the J gene lost 1 base, with 2 bases spanning the gap. This CDR3 spans 11 amino acids. In germline, CDR1 is SGHTS, CDR2 YDEGEE. This receptor was obtained from a human donor in good health, serving as a control. Sequenced material: sorted CD4+, CD8+, or CD8+CD57+ T cells (not recorded which) from PBMCs. The V call is TRBV5-8, the J call TRBJ2-5; unclear D gene. CDR3 loop: CASSIQETQYF. Here the CDR3 DNA reads TGTGCCAGCAGCATCCAAGAGACCCAGTACTTC.